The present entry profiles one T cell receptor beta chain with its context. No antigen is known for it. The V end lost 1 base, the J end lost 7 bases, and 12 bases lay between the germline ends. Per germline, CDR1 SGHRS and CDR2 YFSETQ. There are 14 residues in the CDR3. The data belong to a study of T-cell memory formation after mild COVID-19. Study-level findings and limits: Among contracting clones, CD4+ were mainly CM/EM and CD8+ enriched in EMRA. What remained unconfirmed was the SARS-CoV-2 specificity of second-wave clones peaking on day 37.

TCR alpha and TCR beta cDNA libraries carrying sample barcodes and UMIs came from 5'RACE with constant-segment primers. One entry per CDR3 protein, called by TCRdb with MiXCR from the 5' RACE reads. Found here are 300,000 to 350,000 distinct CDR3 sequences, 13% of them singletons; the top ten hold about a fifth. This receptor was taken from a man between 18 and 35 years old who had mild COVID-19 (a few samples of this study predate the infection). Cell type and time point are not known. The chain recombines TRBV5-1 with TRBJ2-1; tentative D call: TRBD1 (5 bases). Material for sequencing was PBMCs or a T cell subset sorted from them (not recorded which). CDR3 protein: CASSLIRESNEQFF. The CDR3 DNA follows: TGCGCCAGCAGCTTGATCAGGGAATCGAATGAGCAGTTCTTC.